These T cell receptor beta chains were read from a single sample in a study of T-cell reconstitution after alpha-beta-depleted transplantation in children. TCRdb re-called the PCR reads with MiXCR, one entry per CDR3 protein. The data hold about 200,000 distinct CDR3 sequences, with roughly 15% observed a single time. The starting material was PBMCs from the stem cell graft donor, obtained from the stem cell graft. The receptor set was obtained from a human donor who donated a stem cell graft to a child with acute lymphoblastic leukemia. Each CDR3 is given with its conserved first and last residue. Each record gives: J gene, V gene, CDR3 protein.

j_gene: TRBJ2-5; v_gene: TRBV29-1; CDR3aa: CSVEDMRETQYF
j_gene: TRBJ2-1; v_gene: TRBV5-1; CDR3aa: CASSSLGVLEYNEQFF
j_gene: TRBJ2-3; v_gene: TRBV12-3/TRBV12-4; CDR3aa: CASSHSRVAVTDTQYF
j_gene: TRBJ2-2; v_gene: TRBV3-1; CDR3aa: CASSRGLAGGQVGELFF
j_gene: TRBJ2-7; v_gene: TRBV5-1; CDR3aa: CASSSSADRVAYEQYF
j_gene: TRBJ2-1; v_gene: TRBV20-1; CDR3aa: CSASFPGGYNEQFF
j_gene: TRBJ2-3; v_gene: TRBV5-1; CDR3aa: CASSFGTDTQYF
j_gene: TRBJ2-5; v_gene: TRBV12-3/TRBV12-4; CDR3aa: CASSTRLAGVRETQYF
j_gene: TRBJ2-7; v_gene: TRBV7-9; CDR3aa: CASSLVEGSGKSEQYF
j_gene: TRBJ1-3; v_gene: TRBV19; CDR3aa: CASSISGGAGNTIYF
j_gene: TRBJ2-5; v_gene: TRBV10-3; CDR3aa: CAISEQGNGETQYF
j_gene: TRBJ2-1; v_gene: TRBV12-3/TRBV12-4; CDR3aa: CASRINWDNEQFF